The 29 T cell receptor beta chains in this list originate from one sample, sequenced in a study of post-analysis software for immune sequencing data. Whole-study results and caveats: Patients had higher frequencies than controls of a few TRBV segments, including TRBV5-6, TRBV5-1 and TRBV20-1.

No antigen has been assigned to these receptors. Built from TCR beta cDNA, the libraries had unique molecular identifiers in them. A single record per CDR3 protein comes from TCRdb applying MiXCR to the PCR reads. The table shows about 570,000 distinct CDR3 sequences, with 30% to 40% occurring only once. Material: blood. The receptors here all came from a girl between 2 and 17 years old with multiple sclerosis.

This clonotype was found a few times. V is TRBV9 and J is TRBJ1-2; no definite D call. Trimming removed 4 bases at V and 3 bases at J, with 13 bases between. Looked up from germline, CDR1 is SGDLS and CDR2 is YYNGEE. CDR3 length equals 14 residues. The CDR3 DNA is TGTGCCAGCAGCATAGCGTCAGCGGACTATGGCTACACCTTC. Translation: CASSIASADYGYTF.

This clonotype was seen more than once but under ten times. V gene TRBV10-2 combines with J gene TRBJ1-4; no firm D call. V shed 8 bases and J shed 8 bases, with 15 bases lying between them. This CDR3 has 13 amino acids. Germline V gives CDR1 WSHSY, CDR2 SAAADI. The DNA of the CDR3 is TGCGCCAGCCAGTCAAGGACGGGCGAAAAACTGTTTTTT. Its translation: CASQSRTGEKLFF.

This clonotype has just a few counts. The chain links TRBV5-5 to TRBJ1-2; possibly TRBD1 for D (6 bases). The CDR3 sequence is 15 residues long. V lost 0 bases, J lost 6 bases, and 15 bases lay in between. Germline assignment: CDR1 SGHKS and CDR2 YYEKEE (reference sequence). The CDR3 reads CASSLVSGVADGYTF. CDR3 sequence (DNA): TGTGCCAGCAGCTTGGTGTCAGGGGTTGCAGATGGCTACACCTTC.

The chain has TRBV5-1 and TRBJ2-7; the match to TRBD1 covers 7 bases. J lost 3 bases, V lost 4 bases, and 7 bases had no gene match. This CDR3 is 14 amino acids long. Per germline, CDR1 SGHRS and CDR2 YFSETQ. The CDR3 nucleotides are TGCGCCAGCAGCCGCCGACAGGGCCTCTACGAGCAGTACTTC. Translation: CASSRRQGLYEQYF.

J is TRBJ2-3 and V is TRBV2, with 11 bases lining up with TRBD2. Per germline, CDR1 SNHLY and CDR2 FYNNEI. The CDR3 consists of 15 residues. V dropped 4 bases and J dropped 1; count of bases not matched to a gene: 1. The CDR3 nucleotides are TGTGCCAGCAGTGTAGCGGGGGGGCGCACAGATACGCAGTATTTT. It translates to CASSVAGGRTDTQYF.

This chain joins TRBV2 and TRBJ1-2; the D gene is possibly TRBD1 (5 bases). Germline values: CDR1 SNHLY, CDR2 FYNNEI. The ends were cut back, 6 bases at V and 5 bases at J, with 19 bases in the middle. The CDR3 extends over 15 amino acids. The CDR3, as DNA: TGTGCCAGCAGCCTACAAACAGGAGATAGTTATGGCTACACCTTC. This translates into CASSLQTGDSYGYTF. Using reference TRBV2 and TRBJ1-2 for the parts outside the CDR3, the full variable domain is EPEVTQTPSHQVTQMGQEVILRCVPISNHLYFYWYRQILGQKVEFLVSFYNNEISEKSEIFDDQFSVERPDGSNFTLKIRSTKLEDSAMYFCASSLQTGDSYGYTFGSGTRLTVV.

The chain employs TRBV25-1 and TRBJ1-4, with 8 bases matching TRBD1. V lost 3 bases to trimming and J lost 3 bases; unmatched junction nucleotides: 3. Germline CDR1 is MGHDK and CDR2 is SYGVNS. The CDR3 length is 15 residues. CDR3 in DNA: TGTGCCAGCAGTGATTCGACAGGGGCTAATGAAAAACTGTTTTTT. As protein: CASSDSTGANEKLFF.

This chain connects TRBV20-1 to TRBJ2-2; 8 bases are shared with TRBD1. Unmatched junction bases numbered 2, after V lost 5 bases and J lost 0 bases. This CDR3 region has 14 residues. Looked up from germline, CDR1 is DFQATT and CDR2 is SNEGSKA (reference sequence). The CDR3: CSARDRTNTGELFF. In DNA, the CDR3 is TGCAGTGCTCGGGACAGGACGAACACCGGGGAGCTGTTTTTT.

This chain uses TRBV7-9 with TRBJ2-5; unclear D gene. V was pared by 5 bases and J by 5 bases, with 21 bases between. Germline V gene sequence: CDR1 SEHNR, CDR2 FQNEAQ (reference sequence). This CDR3 is built from 16 residues. Written as DNA, the CDR3 is TGTGCCAGCAGCCCGTCAGTTTCGTCAACGGCGGAGACCCAGTACTTC. It translates to CASSPSVSSTAETQYF.

As for this clonotype: Relative to the germline gene, one junction end is altered; a read error may explain this. The rearrangement joins TRBV7-2 to TRBJ2-6; tentative D call: TRBD1 (5 bases). Germline V gene sequence: CDR1 SGHTA, CDR2 FQGNSA. The CDR3 runs to 14 residues. CDR3 amino acids: CASSSSAGANVLAF. The CDR3 DNA reads as TGTGCCAGCAGCTCCAGTGCTGGGGCCAACGTCCTGGCTTTC.

This clonotype appeared a single time. The chain carries TRBV20-1 and TRBJ1-5; tentatively, D is TRBD1 (5 bases). Germline loops: CDR1 DFQATT, CDR2 SNEGSKA (reference sequence). V was pared by 6 bases and J by 3 bases, with 21 bases between. The CDR3 is 16 residues long. This CDR3 is CSAPRMGPAHNQPQHF. The CDR3 DNA sequence: TGCAGTGCACCACGGATGGGACCAGCTCACAATCAGCCCCAGCATTTT.

The sample holds a few counts of this clonotype. This rearrangement joins TRBV4-2 to TRBJ2-4, with D possibly being TRBD2 (5 bases). The CDR3 is 18 amino acids. Germline CDR1 LGHNA, CDR2 YNFKEQ. V was trimmed by 4 bases and J by 0 bases, leaving 19 bases between them. In DNA form, the CDR3 reads TGTGCCAGCAGCCCCAGCACGAGAGGGCCCCTAGCCAAAAACATTCAGTACTTC. Its translation: CASSPSTRGPLAKNIQYF.

This clonotype came up a few times. The CDR3 DNA reads as TGTGCCAGCAGCTCACTCCTCCGACAGAATGATTCACCCCTCCACTTT. As protein: CASSSLLRQNDSPLHF. V is TRBV7-9 and J is TRBJ1-6; D is possibly TRBD1 (5 bases). The CDR3 is 16 residues long. Germline CDR1 is SEHNR and CDR2 is FQNEAQ (reference sequence). V was clipped by 4 bases and J by 8 bases, with 18 bases between them. The complete variable domain, with remaining parts taken from reference TRBV7-9 and TRBJ1-6, reads DTGVSQNPRHKITKRGQNVTFRCDPISEHNRLYWYRQTLGQGPEFLTYFQNEAQLEKSRLLSDRFSAERPKGSFSTLEIQRTEQGDSAMYLCASSSLLRQNDSPLHFGNGTRLTVT.

This clonotype was seen a few times. This chain joins TRBV3-1 and TRBJ2-7, with a weak D call TRBD1 (5 bases). The germline V gene encodes CDR1 LGHDT and CDR2 YNNKEL (reference sequence). V was trimmed by 5 bases and J by 0 bases, leaving 11 bases between them. The CDR3 length is 14 residues. The CDR3 coding sequence is TGTGCCAGCAGCGCTCCGACAGTCTCCTACGAGCAGTACTTC. Translated, it gives CASSAPTVSYEQYF.

The chain combines TRBV4-1 with TRBJ2-3; perhaps TRBD2 as D (5 bases). The CDR3 has 16 residues. Trimming cost V 1 base and J 0 bases, with 11 bases left between them. Germline lookup yields CDR1 MGHRA and CDR2 YSYEKL. The CDR3, as DNA: TGCGCCAGCAGCCAAGGGCCGGGGTCGAGCACAGATACGCAGTATTTT. It codes for CASSQGPGSSTDTQYF.

This clonotype was observed a handful of times. V is TRBV29-1 and J is TRBJ2-5; TRBD1 aligns across 10 bases. With V trimmed by 4 bases and J by 5 bases, 10 bases remained unmatched. This CDR3 has 15 amino acids. Germline assignment: CDR1 SQVTM and CDR2 ANQGSEA. The CDR3 loop is CSVVDWDRGWETQYF. As DNA, the CDR3 is TGCAGCGTTGTAGATTGGGACAGGGGATGGGAGACCCAGTACTTC.

In its sample, this clonotype was seen a few times. The chain has TRBV7-9 and TRBJ2-3; D is possibly TRBD1 or TRBD2 (6 bases each). Trimming took 5 bases from V and 6 from J, leaving 18 bases between them. Germline CDR1 SEHNR, CDR2 FQNEAQ (reference sequence). CDR3 length: 15 residues. The CDR3 region has the DNA TGTGCCAGCAGCCTCCGGGGGCGCACTGCTGATACGCAGTATTTT. Protein: CASSLRGRTADTQYF.

The chain is built from TRBV20-1 and TRBJ2-1; TRBD2 agrees at 9 bases. J gave up 5 bases and V 1 base, and 6 bases lay outside the gene matches. This CDR3 is built from 15 residues. Germline V gene data show CDR1 as DFQATT and CDR2 as SNEGSKA (reference sequence). CDR3 DNA sequence: TGCAGTGCTAGAGCCAGCGGGGGGTTCGACAATGAGCAGTTCTTC. Its translation: CSARASGGFDNEQFF.

The chain employs TRBV20-1 and TRBJ2-7; D is possibly TRBD1 or TRBD2 (5 bases each). The CDR3 contains 14 residues. The V gene lost 5 bases and the J gene lost 0 bases, with 14 bases spanning the gap. Germline V gene lookup returns CDR1 DFQATT and CDR2 SNEGSKA (reference sequence). Here the CDR3 reads CSACQPGPSYEQYF. In DNA form, the CDR3 reads TGCAGTGCTTGCCAACCGGGACCCTCCTACGAGCAGTACTTC.

This clonotype was counted a few times. The chain joins TRBV9 to TRBJ2-1, with D possibly being TRBD1 (6 bases). This CDR3 has 16 residues. Germline CDR1 and CDR2: SGDLS and YYNGEE. V gave up 3 bases and J gave up 6 bases, with 19 bases separating them. This CDR3 reads CASSAGHPNGGNEQFF. The CDR3 coding sequence is TGTGCCAGCAGCGCGGGACACCCCAACGGTGGCAATGAGCAGTTCTTC.

The chain uses TRBV29-1 and TRBJ2-1; 11 nucleotides line up with TRBD1. The V gene's germline CDR1 is SQVTM and CDR2 ANQGSEA. With V trimmed by 0 bases and J by 2 bases, 15 bases remained unmatched. This CDR3 spans 20 amino acids. In DNA form, the CDR3 reads TGCAGCGTTGAAGATCAGCTCGGGACAGGGGGACGGAGCCCCTACAATGAGCAGTTCTTC. Encoded protein: CSVEDQLGTGGRSPYNEQFF.

This clonotype was found a few times. V is TRBV5-1 and J is TRBJ2-5; D perhaps matches TRBD2 (6 bases). The V end was cut by 2 bases, the J end by 5 bases, with 16 bases between. CDR1 and CDR2 (germline): SGHRS, YFSETQ. The CDR3 loop spans 15 amino acids. CDR3 sequence reads: CASSFSATSLETQYF. DNA of the CDR3: TGCGCCAGCAGCTTTTCTGCGACTAGTTTGGAGACCCAGTACTTC.

In its sample, this clonotype was seen a few times. The genes are TRBV6-5 and TRBJ1-2; 8 bases agree with TRBD1. Germline V lookup: CDR1 MNHEY, CDR2 SVGAGI. The length of the CDR3 is 15 residues. The V segment lost 7 bases and the J segment 4 bases; nucleotides outside the gene matches: 11. CDR3 sequence reads: CASISDRDRRYGYTF. Written as DNA, the CDR3 is TGTGCCAGCATCTCAGACCGGGACAGGCGCTATGGCTACACCTTC.

This clonotype was picked up many times. The rearrangement links TRBV5-1 to TRBJ2-7, with a tentative D call TRBD1 (5 bases). V was clipped by 0 bases and J by 4 bases, with 11 bases between them. The germline V gene has CDR1 SGHRS and CDR2 YFSETQ. The CDR3 extends over 14 amino acids. The CDR3 region has the DNA TGCGCCAGCAGCTTGGTTCAGGGTCGGTACGAGCAGTACTTC. This sequence encodes CASSLVQGRYEQYF.

This clonotype appeared a few times. The chain carries TRBV9 and TRBJ1-2, with TRBD1 as a possible D gene (5 bases). The CDR3 is made up of 15 amino acids. CDR1 is SGDLS and CDR2 is YYNGEE in the germline V gene. V lost 0 bases, J lost 4 bases, and 13 bases lay in between. The CDR3 region has the DNA TGTGCCAGCAGCGTAGGGTTTCAGGGAGGCTATGGCTACACCTTC. As protein: CASSVGFQGGYGYTF.

The chain has TRBV3-1 and TRBJ2-7; 8 nucleotides align to TRBD1. Germline CDR1 is LGHDT and CDR2 is YNNKEL (reference sequence). J lost 1 base, V lost 4 bases, and 9 bases had no gene match. The CDR3 has 16 amino acids. CDR3: CASSLRQGPYSYEQYF. The CDR3 region has the DNA TGTGCCAGCAGCCTCCGACAGGGGCCGTATTCCTACGAGCAGTACTTC.

This clonotype has just a few counts. The V gene is TRBV27, the J gene TRBJ2-7; tentative D call: TRBD1 (6 bases). The CDR3 has 14 residues. The ends were cut back, 6 bases at V and 3 bases at J, with 15 bases in the middle. The germline CDR1 and CDR2 sequences are MNHEY and SMNVEV (reference sequence). CDR3 sequence reads: CASSLTGDYYEQYF. The CDR3 nucleotides read TGTGCCAGCAGCCTGACAGGTGATTACTACGAGCAGTACTTC.

This clonotype was seen more than once but under ten times. The rearrangement links TRBV20-1 to TRBJ1-1, with a weak D call TRBD1 (5 bases). Trimming shortened V by 2 bases and J by 3 bases, and 13 bases separated the two germline ends. This CDR3 is built from 14 residues. Germline CDR1 reads DFQATT; CDR2 reads SNEGSKA (reference sequence). CDR3 region: CSARPTTGHTEAFF. Written as DNA, the CDR3 is TGCAGTGCTAGACCTACCACGGGGCACACTGAAGCTTTCTTT.

This clonotype was found a few times. The chain employs TRBV28 and TRBJ2-7; tentative D call: TRBD1 (6 bases). CDR1 and CDR2 (germline): MDHEN, SYDVKM. Between the trimmed V and J ends, which lost 8 bases and 1 base, there was a span of 15 bases. The CDR3 has 14 residues. The CDR3 DNA follows: TGTGCCAGCGCCAAAGGCGGACAGTCCTACGAGCAGTACTTC. It specifies CASAKGGQSYEQYF.